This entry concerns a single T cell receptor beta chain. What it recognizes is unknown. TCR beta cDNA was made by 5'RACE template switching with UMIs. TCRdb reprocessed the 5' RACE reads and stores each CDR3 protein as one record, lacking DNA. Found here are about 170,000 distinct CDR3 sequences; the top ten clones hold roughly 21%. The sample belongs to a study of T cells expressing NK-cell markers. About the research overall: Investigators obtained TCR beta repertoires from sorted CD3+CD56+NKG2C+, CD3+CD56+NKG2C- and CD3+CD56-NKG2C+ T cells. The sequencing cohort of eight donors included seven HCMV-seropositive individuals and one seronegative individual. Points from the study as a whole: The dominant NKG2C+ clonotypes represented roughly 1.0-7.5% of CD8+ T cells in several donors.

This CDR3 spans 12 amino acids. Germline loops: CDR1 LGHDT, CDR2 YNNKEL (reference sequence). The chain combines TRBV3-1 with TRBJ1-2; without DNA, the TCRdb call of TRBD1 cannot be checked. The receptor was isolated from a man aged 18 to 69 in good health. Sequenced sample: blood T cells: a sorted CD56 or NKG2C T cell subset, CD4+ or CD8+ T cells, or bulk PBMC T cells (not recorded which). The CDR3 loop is CASSPFGGGYTF. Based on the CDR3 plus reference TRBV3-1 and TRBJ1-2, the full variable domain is DTAVSQTPKYLVTQMGNDKSIKCEQNLGHDTMYWYKQDSKKFLKIMFSYNNKELIINETVPNRFSPKSPDKAHLNLHINSLELGDSAVYFCASSPFGGGYTFGSGTRLTVV.